Following are 29 T cell receptor beta chains from one sample sequenced in a study of OX40 agonist ivuxolimab in advanced cancers. The method was immunoSEQ multiplex PCR; TCRdb's version includes in-frame clones alone and lacks a portion of them. The data show 130,000 or so clones, around 95% seen once. The sample in question was CD4+ or CD8+ T cells sorted from blood, obtained in a trial of the OX40 agonist ivuxolimab. Every receptor here comes from an adult with an advanced solid tumor such as melanoma, head and neck, liver or kidney cancer.

CDR3 amino acids: CASSYDRRSGANVLTF. The DNA of the CDR3 is TGTGCCAGCAGTTACGACCGAAGATCTGGGGCCAACGTCCTGACTTTC. V is TRBV6-6 and J is TRBJ2-6; D is unclear. V lost 2 bases, J lost 1 base, and 9 bases lay in between. The CDR3 totals 16 residues. Germline values: CDR1 MNHNY, CDR2 SVGAGI (reference sequence).

The genes are TRBV10-1 and TRBJ2-3, with D unclear. The germline V gene encodes CDR1 WNHNN and CDR2 SYGVQD (reference sequence). The CDR3 covers 13 residues. With 1 base removed from V and 6 bases from J, the gap between germline ends came to 8 bases. CDR3 residues: CASSELAVDTQYF. CDR3 DNA sequence: TGCGCCAGCAGTGAGTTGGCCGTGGATACGCAGTATTTT.

The V call is TRBV14, the J call TRBJ1-2; D unresolved. V lost 1 base to trimming and J lost 4 bases, with 7 bases between them. Germline V gene lookup returns CDR1 SGHDN and CDR2 FVKESK. The CDR3 runs to 13 residues. CDR3 bases: TGTGCCAGCAGCCAAGGGCAGATCTATGGCTACACCTTC. Translation: CASSQGQIYGYTF.

V gene TRBV4-2 combines with J gene TRBJ2-3, with 8 bases aligning to TRBD2. Unmatched junction bases numbered 9, after V lost 5 bases and J lost 2 bases. The germline V gene encodes CDR1 LGHNA and CDR2 YNFKEQ. The CDR3 has 16 residues. The CDR3 region has the DNA TGTGCCAGCAGCACAATTAGCGGGGCCAACACAGATACGCAGTATTTT. As protein: CASSTISGANTDTQYF.

This chain connects TRBV9 to TRBJ2-3, with TRBD1 matching 10 bases. Germline V lookup: CDR1 SGDLS, CDR2 YYNGEE. Trimming removed 4 bases from V and 8 bases from J; junction bases left unmatched: 13. This CDR3 spans 16 amino acids. The CDR3 region has the DNA TGTGCCAGCAGCACGGGGACAGGGGAATTCGGTAGTACGCAGTATTTT. Translated, it gives CASSTGTGEFGSTQYF. Supplemented by reference TRBV9 and TRBJ2-3, the full variable domain reads DSGVTQTPKHLITATGQRVTLRCSPRSGDLSVYWYQQSLDQGLQFLIQYYNGEERAKGNILERFSAQQFPDLHSELNLSSLELGDSALYFCASSTGTGEFGSTQYFGPGTRLTVL.

This clone was seen once. The CDR3 sequence is CASSYNPGPGELFF. The DNA of the CDR3 is TGTGCCAGCAGTTATAACCCTGGGCCCGGGGAGCTGTTTTTT. This chain connects TRBV6-5 to TRBJ2-2; no clear D gene. CDR1 and CDR2 (germline): MNHEY, SVGAGI. Trimming cost V 3 bases and J 6 bases, with 11 bases left between them. The CDR3 extends over 14 amino acids.

V gene TRBV5-4 combines with J gene TRBJ1-1, with unresolved D. V was pared by 0 bases and J by 11 bases, with 14 bases between. This CDR3 has 13 amino acids. Germline CDR1 and CDR2: SGHNT and YYREEE (reference sequence). The chain's CDR3 is CASSLDTGFGAFF. CDR3 coding DNA: TGTGCCAGCAGCTTGGATACGGGGTTCGGGGCTTTCTTT.

The chain has TRBV30 and TRBJ1-1; 7 bases match TRBD1. The germline gives CDR1 GTSNPN, CDR2 SVGIG (reference sequence). The trim removed 8 bases at V and 4 bases at J, leaving 10 bases unmatched. This CDR3 has 13 residues. CDR3 DNA: TGTGCCGAGAAAGGTGCAGGGGGCACTGAAGCTTTCTTT. This encodes CAEKGAGGTEAFF.

The chain couples TRBV18 to TRBJ1-1; D possibly corresponds to TRBD1 (5 bases). This CDR3 is built from 14 residues. Germline values: CDR1 KGHSH, CDR2 LQKENI. Trimming removed 4 bases from V and 1 base from J, with 10 bases in between. DNA for the CDR3: TGTGCCAGCTCACTGGGGGACGGGAACACTGAAGCTTTCTTT. Translated, it gives CASSLGDGNTEAFF.

The chain employs TRBV20-1 and TRBJ2-1; the D is unclear. Germline loops: CDR1 DFQATT, CDR2 SNEGSKA (reference sequence). The CDR3 runs to 11 residues. Trimming took 3 bases from V and 6 from J, leaving 6 bases between them. The CDR3 is CSASNGNEQFF. The CDR3 region has the DNA TGCAGTGCTAGTAACGGCAATGAGCAGTTCTTC.

Worth noting for this clone: A junction boundary mismatches the germline segment, possibly from a read error. The chain combines TRBV7-9 with TRBJ2-6; perhaps D is TRBD1 or TRBD2 (5 bases each). The CDR3 covers 16 residues. Germline assignment: CDR1 SEHNR and CDR2 FQNEAQ (reference sequence). CDR3 DNA: TGTACCAGCAGCTTAGCGCTAGGGGCCGGGGCCAACGTCCTGACTTTC. Its translation: CTSSLALGAGANVLTF.

Only one count was recorded for this clone. The chain uses TRBV10-1 and TRBJ2-2, with D unclear. The CDR3 extends over 12 amino acids. Germline V lookup: CDR1 WNHNN, CDR2 SYGVQD (reference sequence). With 6 bases removed from V and 3 bases from J, the gap between germline ends came to 5 bases. The CDR3 region is CASRADTGELFF. The CDR3 DNA is TGCGCCAGCAGGGCCGACACCGGGGAGCTGTTTTTT.

This clone was detected only once. V is TRBV6-1 and J is TRBJ1-2; no clear D gene. CDR3 length equals 12 residues. The V end was cut by 6 bases, the J end by 4 bases, with 9 bases between. The germline V gene encodes CDR1 MNHNS and CDR2 SASEGT. CDR3 amino acids: CASRGSVYGYTF. Here the CDR3 DNA reads TGTGCCAGCAGAGGAAGTGTCTATGGCTACACCTTC.

The chain carries TRBV30 and TRBJ2-6; D gene unclear. The CDR3 is 13 residues long. V was shortened by 7 bases and J by 0 bases, with 7 bases between the two germline ends. Germline V gene sequence: CDR1 GTSNPN, CDR2 SVGIG (reference sequence). The CDR3 coding sequence is TGTGCCTTAGACCTCTCTGGGGCCAACGTCCTGACTTTC. Its translation is CALDLSGANVLTF.

This chain uses TRBV5-1 with TRBJ2-7; no reliable D call. V lost 1 base and J lost 2, with 7 bases in between. The CDR3 sequence is 13 residues long. In germline, CDR1 is SGHRS, CDR2 YFSETQ. The CDR3 nucleotides read TGCGCCAGCAGCTTGAGAGTGGCCTACGAGCAGTACTTC. Translation gives CASSLRVAYEQYF.

This chain joins TRBV2 and TRBJ2-3; D call uncertain. The CDR3 spans 14 residues. V was cut by 6 bases and J by 0 bases, with 10 bases left in between. Germline CDR1 SNHLY, CDR2 FYNNEI. The chain's CDR3 is CASRPDLSTDTQYF. The CDR3, as DNA: TGTGCCAGCAGGCCAGATCTGAGCACAGATACGCAGTATTTT.

The V and J genes are TRBV11-2 and TRBJ1-6, with TRBD1 as a possible D gene (5 bases). V was trimmed by 4 bases and J by 0 bases, leaving 10 bases between them. Germline CDR1 is SGHAT and CDR2 is FQNNGV. The CDR3 runs 16 residues. The CDR3 region has the DNA TGTGCCAGCAGCTCAGGAGACAGCTCCTATAATTCACCCCTCCACTTT. It translates to CASSSGDSSYNSPLHF.

The rearrangement links TRBV5-1 to TRBJ2-7; a weak D match, TRBD2 (6 bases). Deletions cut 1 base from V and 6 bases from J, with 14 bases between. This CDR3 contains 14 residues. Germline values: CDR1 SGHRS, CDR2 YFSETQ. The CDR3 region is CASSLQGGLREQYF. CDR3 nucleotide sequence: TGCGCCAGCAGCTTGCAGGGAGGTCTCCGCGAGCAGTACTTC.

The chain links TRBV28 to TRBJ1-5; D unclear. Between the trimmed V and J ends, which lost 2 bases and 7 bases, there was a span of 9 bases. The CDR3 spans 13 residues. Germline CDR1 is MDHEN and CDR2 is SYDVKM. The CDR3 protein is CASSLVTGQPQHF. In DNA form, the CDR3 reads TGTGCCAGCAGTTTAGTCACGGGGCAGCCCCAGCATTTT.

This clone appeared once. The J gene is TRBJ2-7, the V gene TRBV7-2; no reliable D call. The CDR3 consists of 13 residues. CDR1 is SGHTA and CDR2 is FQGNSA in the germline V gene. V was cut by 2 bases and J by 2 bases, with 7 bases left in between. The CDR3 region is CASSLRAPYEQYF. As DNA, the CDR3 is TGTGCCAGCAGCTTACGGGCCCCCTACGAGCAGTACTTC.

This rearrangement joins TRBV7-9 to TRBJ2-5; 8 bases are shared with TRBD1. Germline CDR1 reads SEHNR; CDR2 reads FQNEAQ (reference sequence). J was trimmed by 2 bases and V by 1 base; bases with no gene match: 6. The CDR3 loop spans 16 amino acids. The CDR3 sequence: CASSLDTGGRQETQYF. Here the CDR3 DNA reads TGTGCCAGCAGCTTAGATACAGGGGGGAGGCAAGAGACCCAGTACTTC.

The rearrangement links TRBV10-2 to TRBJ1-6; 9 bases map to TRBD1. This CDR3 has 13 amino acids. In germline, CDR1 is WSHSY, CDR2 SAAADI. The V gene end was trimmed by 6 bases and the J gene end by 7 bases; junction bases not matched to a gene: 1. The CDR3 bases are TGCGCCAGCAGCGGGACAGGGAATTCACCCCTCCACTTT. Translation: CASSGTGNSPLHF.

The chain uses TRBV28 and TRBJ1-1; D not certain. Germline lookup yields CDR1 MDHEN and CDR2 SYDVKM. Trimming removed 5 bases from V and 4 bases from J, with 11 bases in between. The CDR3 has 13 residues. DNA of the CDR3: TGTGCCAGCAGTCCCCACGCGGGCACTGAAGCTTTCTTT. Amino acids: CASSPHAGTEAFF.

V is TRBV27 and J is TRBJ2-7; TRBD2 might be the D (6 bases). The V end lost 2 bases, the J end lost 4 bases, and 33 bases lay between the germline ends. The CDR3 loop spans 21 amino acids. CDR1 is MNHEY and CDR2 is SMNVEV in the germline V gene (reference sequence). The CDR3 nucleotides are TGTGCCAGCAGTTTAATCAGGCCAAAGGAGGAGGGTGGGGGGAGCCGATACGAGCAGTACTTC. This encodes CASSLIRPKEEGGGSRYEQYF.

V is TRBV11-3 and J is TRBJ2-7; D possibly corresponds to TRBD1 (6 bases). Germline CDR1 SGHNT, CDR2 YENEEA. Between the trimmed V and J ends, which lost 3 bases and 1 base, there was a span of 10 bases. This CDR3 is built from 14 residues. The DNA for the CDR3 is TGTGCCAGCAGCTTCTGGACAGCTTCCTACGAGCAGTACTTC. Its translation: CASSFWTASYEQYF.

This clone has more than one count but fewer than ten. The rearrangement uses TRBV25-1 and TRBJ1-5; possibly TRBD1 for D (5 bases). Per germline, CDR1 MGHDK and CDR2 SYGVNS. There are 15 residues in the CDR3. V was cut by 2 bases and J by 3 bases, with 11 bases left in between. CDR3 loop: CASSEAGSPNQPQHF. CDR3 in DNA: TGTGCCAGCAGTGAAGCAGGGTCGCCCAATCAGCCCCAGCATTTT.

The rearrangement uses TRBV5-1 and TRBJ2-1; no firm D call. CDR3 size: 13 residues. Germline CDR1 SGHRS, CDR2 YFSETQ. V was clipped by 8 bases and J by 0 bases, with 9 bases between them. The CDR3 bases are TGCGCCAGTCAGAGAAGCTCCTACAATGAGCAGTTCTTC. Translated: CASQRSSYNEQFF.

This chain joins TRBV20-1 and TRBJ2-3; D gene unclear. Germline CDR1 DFQATT, CDR2 SNEGSKA (reference sequence). Trimming pared 6 bases from V and 8 bases from J, leaving 12 bases between. This CDR3 has 11 residues. This CDR3 is CSAALRSTQYF. For the CDR3, the DNA is TGCAGTGCCGCTCTCCGGAGTACGCAGTATTTT.

V is TRBV7-6 and J is TRBJ2-3; TRBD2 aligns across 9 bases. Trimming at V came to 1 base and at J to 6 bases, leaving 8 bases not matched to a gene. This CDR3 comprises 16 residues. The germline V gene has CDR1 SGHVS and CDR2 FNYEAQ. The CDR3, as DNA: TGTGCCAGCAGCTTAGGGGCGGGAGGGCCGGTGGATACGCAGTATTTT. This translates into CASSLGAGGPVDTQYF.